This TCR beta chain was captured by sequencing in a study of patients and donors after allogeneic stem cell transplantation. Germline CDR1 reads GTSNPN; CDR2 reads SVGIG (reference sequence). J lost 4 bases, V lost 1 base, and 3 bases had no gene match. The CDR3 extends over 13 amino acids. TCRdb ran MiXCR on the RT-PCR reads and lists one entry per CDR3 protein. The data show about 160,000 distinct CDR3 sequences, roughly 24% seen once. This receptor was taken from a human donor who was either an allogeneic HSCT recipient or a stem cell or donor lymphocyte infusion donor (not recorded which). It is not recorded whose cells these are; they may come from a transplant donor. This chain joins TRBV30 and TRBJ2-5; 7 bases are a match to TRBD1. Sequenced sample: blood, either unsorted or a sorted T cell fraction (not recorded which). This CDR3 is CAWSGDSRETQYF. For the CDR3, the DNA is TGTGCCTGGAGTGGGGACAGTAGAGAGACCCAGTACTTC.